The sequence of this T cell receptor beta chain was determined in a study of blood T cell repertoires in COVID-19. V lost 9 bases and J 2 bases, leaving 11 bases between the germline ends. There are 12 residues in the CDR3. From germline, CDR1 is MNHEY and CDR2 SMNVEV (reference sequence). Repertoires were generated with immunoSEQ multiplex PCR, while TCRdb's copy carries only in-frame clones and drops some. The sample contains over 50,000 clones, about 93% of which appear only once. The sequencing input was peripheral blood. The sequence was collected from a human donor with active COVID-19. The donor label of this sample is uncertain. The chain recombines TRBV27 with TRBJ2-7; TRBD1 might be the D (6 bases). CDR3 residues: CASWTEAYEQYF. The CDR3 region has the DNA TGTGCCAGTTGGACAGAAGCCTACGAGCAGTACTTC.